Below, 21 T cell receptor beta chains from the same sample are listed, as sequenced in a study of blood T cells in healthy people across ages. Primers used in a second PCR of roughly 6 to 11 cycles were a sample-barcoded 5' primer and a J-beta primer mix. Using its own MiXCR run on the 5' RACE reads, TCRdb lists one record per CDR3 protein. The sample includes about 730,000 distinct CDR3 sequences, about 42% of them seen just once. Source material: blood. The receptor source for this set is a woman aged 55-70 years in good health.

The chain combines TRBV11-2 with TRBJ2-3, with 9 nucleotides matching TRBD2. The ends lost 4 bases at V and 4 bases at J; junction bases unmatched: 6. Germline CDR1 SGHAT, CDR2 FQNNGV. The CDR3 is 15 residues long. CDR3 sequence reads: CASSSRGRGADTQYF. The DNA of the CDR3 is TGTGCCAGCAGCTCCCGCGGGAGGGGTGCAGATACGCAGTATTTT.

This rearrangement joins TRBV2 to TRBJ2-5; D is perhaps TRBD2 (5 bases). V was clipped by 6 bases and J by 1 base, with 12 bases between them. Germline V gene data show CDR1 as SNHLY and CDR2 as FYNNEI. This CDR3 comprises 14 residues. The CDR3 protein is CASSFGVSQETQYF. The CDR3 nucleotides are TGTGCCAGCAGCTTCGGGGTGTCCCAAGAGACCCAGTACTTC.

In this sample, this clonotype turned up a few times. At one end the junction does not follow the germline gene, possibly because of a read error. V gene TRBV20-1 combines with J gene TRBJ1-6; no reliable D call. CDR1 is DFQATT, CDR2 SNEGSKA, per germline (reference sequence). The CDR3 extends over 15 amino acids. The CDR3 region is CSARDVGSGNSPLHF. CDR3 nucleotide sequence: TGCAGTGCCAGAGACGTCGGGTCAGGAAATTCACCCCTCCACTTT.

This clonotype came up many times. The genes are TRBV29-1 and TRBJ2-4; 8 nucleotides match TRBD1. V lost 0 bases, J lost 2 bases, and 9 bases stayed unmatched. CDR1 and CDR2 (germline): SQVTM, ANQGSEA. The CDR3 covers 17 residues. CDR3: CSVEDGPGQGTKNIQYF. Written as DNA, the CDR3 is TGCAGCGTTGAAGATGGGCCCGGACAGGGCACCAAAAACATTCAGTACTTC.

The rearrangement joins TRBV20-1 to TRBJ1-2, with a tentative D call TRBD1 (5 bases). Trimming removed 1 base at V and 5 bases at J, with 8 bases between. There are 12 residues in the CDR3. In germline, CDR1 is DFQATT, CDR2 SNEGSKA (reference sequence). Here the CDR3 reads CSARGGAYGYTF. Written as DNA, the CDR3 is TGCAGTGCTAGAGGCGGGGCGTATGGCTACACCTTC.

This chain links TRBV27 with TRBJ1-1; weak D call: TRBD1 (5 bases). The CDR3 runs 16 residues. Trimming pared 4 bases from V and 2 bases from J, leaving 17 bases between. CDR1 is MNHEY and CDR2 is SMNVEV in the germline V gene (reference sequence). DNA of the CDR3: TGTGCCAGCAGTTCACCCGGGCAGGGAGCAAACACTGAAGCTTTCTTT. Protein sequence: CASSSPGQGANTEAFF.

The CDR3 sequence is CASSYGGRTTDTQYF. The CDR3 DNA is TGTGCCAGCAGTTACGGCGGGCGGACCACAGATACGCAGTATTTT. The chain is built from TRBV6-2 or TRBV6-3 and TRBJ2-3; TRBD2 might be the D (5 bases). This CDR3 has 15 residues. Trimming left V 2 bases short and J 2 bases short, with 11 bases between. Germline assignment: CDR1 MNHEY and CDR2 SVGEGT.

Comments on this clonotype: The junction departs from germline at one end; a sequencing error may be responsible. The chain recombines TRBV20-1 with TRBJ1-6; weak D call: TRBD1 (5 bases). This CDR3 has 16 residues. Germline values: CDR1 DFQATT, CDR2 SNEGSKA (reference sequence). CDR3 nucleotides: TGCAGTGCTAGAGCGTCCTCGAGTCGGGGCAGTTCACCCCCCCACTTT. It yields the protein CSARASSSRGSSPPHF.

The rearrangement uses TRBV7-9 and TRBJ2-7, with 10 positions matching TRBD1. Germline V gene data show CDR1 as SEHNR and CDR2 as FQNEAQ (reference sequence). This CDR3 spans 17 amino acids. The V gene end was trimmed by 5 bases and the J gene end by 2 bases; junction bases not matched to a gene: 12. The CDR3 is CASSPLAGQGTPYEQYF. The CDR3 bases are TGTGCCAGCAGCCCGTTAGCGGGACAGGGGACCCCCTACGAGCAGTACTTC.

The chain combines TRBV25-1 with TRBJ2-1; 8 bases line up with TRBD2. Germline CDR1 is MGHDK and CDR2 is SYGVNS. The junction had 10 bases not matched to a gene; V was cut back by 5 bases and J by 4 bases. The CDR3 covers 16 residues. This CDR3 is CASSPSGTSFYNEQFF. In DNA, the CDR3 is TGTGCCAGCAGTCCCTCCGGGACTAGTTTTTACAATGAGCAGTTCTTC.

The rearrangement joins TRBV4-2 to TRBJ2-1; 7 bases agree with TRBD1. Per germline, CDR1 LGHNA and CDR2 YNFKEQ. CDR3 length: 18 amino acids. The V segment lost 4 bases and the J segment 5 bases; nucleotides outside the gene matches: 17. The CDR3 loop is CASSLTWSPGTVDNEQFF. In DNA form, the CDR3 reads TGTGCCAGCAGCCTCACTTGGAGCCCCGGGACAGTCGACAATGAGCAGTTCTTC.

The chain couples TRBV6-2 or TRBV6-3 to TRBJ2-7; 16 bases line up with TRBD2. This CDR3 has 16 residues. The ends lost 6 bases at V and 3 bases at J; junction bases unmatched: 5. Per germline, CDR1 MNHEY and CDR2 SVGEGT. The CDR3 reads CASRGLAGGEDYEQYF. In DNA form, the CDR3 reads TGTGCCAGCAGGGGACTAGCGGGAGGGGAAGACTACGAGCAGTACTTC.

The J gene is TRBJ1-2, the V gene TRBV2; D unresolved. The CDR3 contains 15 residues. V lost 8 bases and J lost 7, with 23 bases in between. Germline loops: CDR1 SNHLY, CDR2 FYNNEI. The DNA for the CDR3 is TGTGCCAGCGTGCGAGGAGGGTCGCGCGTGTTTGGCTACACCTTC. This codes for CASVRGGSRVFGYTF.

This clonotype has just a few counts. The V and J genes are TRBV2 and TRBJ2-4; 11 nucleotides agree with TRBD2. V lost 3 bases to trimming and J lost 3 bases; unmatched junction nucleotides: 7. This CDR3 has 17 residues. The germline V gene has CDR1 SNHLY and CDR2 FYNNEI. DNA for the CDR3: TGTGCCAGCAGTGACAGGGCTAGCGGGGGGTACAAAAACATTCAGTACTTC. Its translation is CASSDRASGGYKNIQYF.

This chain connects TRBV7-2 to TRBJ2-1; 7 bases are shared with TRBD2. Per the germline V gene, CDR1 is SGHTA and CDR2 is FQGNSA. The CDR3 extends over 15 amino acids. The V gene end was trimmed by 0 bases and the J gene end by 7 bases; junction bases not matched to a gene: 6. This chain's CDR3 is CASSLALAEGNEQFF. CDR3 coding DNA: TGTGCCAGCAGCTTAGCCCTAGCGGAAGGTAATGAGCAGTTCTTC.

The table lists this clonotype with a few counts. The chain employs TRBV7-9 and TRBJ2-7, with no clear D. The CDR3 sequence is 13 residues long. Germline V gives CDR1 SEHNR, CDR2 FQNEAQ (reference sequence). V gave up 4 bases and J gave up 5 bases, with 12 bases separating them. DNA of the CDR3: TGTGCCAGCAGCTCCGGGCCTAGGCACGAGCAGTACTTC. Its protein is CASSSGPRHEQYF.

As regards this clonotype: Germline and junction disagree at one end, which may indicate a read error. The chain has TRBV29-1 and TRBJ2-3; the match to TRBD2 covers 7 bases. The V gene's germline CDR1 is SQVTM and CDR2 ANQGSEA. The CDR3 has 14 residues. CDR3 sequence: CSVEGLAATDTQYF. The CDR3 region has the DNA TGCAGCGTCGAAGGTCTAGCGGCCACAGATACGCAGTATTTT.

This chain uses TRBV27 with TRBJ2-7, with 7 bases identical to TRBD1. The CDR3 is made up of 15 amino acids. Germline CDR1 reads MNHEY; CDR2 reads SMNVEV (reference sequence). Trimming cost V 5 bases and J 2 bases; bases outside gene matches: 9. The CDR3 DNA reads TGTGCCAGCAGTGATCGACAGGGCAATCCCTACGAGCAGTACTTC. It encodes CASSDRQGNPYEQYF.

In the case of this clonotype: A much bigger clone sits one base away, suggesting this may be a read error. CDR3: CASREGLAVYEQYF. The CDR3 DNA is TGTGCCAGCAGGGAGGGACTAGCGGTCTACGAGCAGTACTTC. The V gene is TRBV7-9, the J gene TRBJ2-7; 11 bases align to TRBD2. The V gene's germline CDR1 is SEHNR and CDR2 FQNEAQ (reference sequence). CDR3 size: 14 residues. V was clipped by 6 bases and J by 3 bases; unmatched bases: 4. Supplemented by reference TRBV7-9 and TRBJ2-7, the full variable domain reads DTGVSQNPRHKITKRGQNVTFRCDPISEHNRLYWYRQTLGQGPEFLTYFQNEAQLEKSRLLSDRFSAERPKGSFSTLEIQRTEQGDSAMYLCASREGLAVYEQYFGPGTRLTVT.

The genes are TRBV7-9 and TRBJ1-4, with 9 bases that match TRBD1. CDR1 is SEHNR, CDR2 FQNEAQ, per germline (reference sequence). The length of the CDR3 is 14 residues. Trimming removed 6 bases from V and 6 bases from J; junction bases left unmatched: 5. CDR3 DNA: TGTGCCAGCAGACAGACAGGGGGGGATGAAAAACTGTTTTTT. Translating it yields CASRQTGGDEKLFF.

V gene TRBV6-1 combines with J gene TRBJ1-2, with TRBD1 as a possible D gene (6 bases). The V end was cut by 6 bases, the J end by 3 bases, with 11 bases between. Germline CDR1 MNHNS, CDR2 SASEGT. The CDR3 runs to 13 residues. CDR3 in DNA: TGTGCCAGCAGCGGAAGGGGGGACTATGGCTACACCTTC. This gives the protein CASSGRGDYGYTF.